This T cell receptor beta chain comes out of a study of T cell responses to AZD1222 COVID-19 vaccine. Findings of the study overall: Repertoire sampling was restricted to post-peak T cell response timepoints. There were mostly white British donors and more females than males, and clonal diversity was possibly underestimated. Only a handful of AZD1222 recipients, roughly 6 in all, had baseline seropositivity.

CDR1 and CDR2 from the germline V gene are SGHRS and YFSETQ. J gave up 0 bases and V 7 bases, and 9 bases lay outside the gene matches. The CDR3 spans 15 residues. Data came from immunoSEQ multiplex PCR; TCRdb stores just in-frame clones and leaves some out. The table shows 95,000 to 100,000 clones, with roughly nine tenths occurring only once. In the case of this clone: Its antigen remains unknown.

This chain links TRBV5-1 with TRBJ2-7, with TRBD1 identical over 8 bases. The sample here was peripheral blood, taken 28 days after the second AZD1222 dose. This clonotype was obtained from an adult who received the AZD1222 COVID-19 vaccine. CDR3 coding DNA: TGCGCCAGCGGCGACTCAGGGGGCGTCTCCTACGAGCAGTACTTC. It yields the protein CASGDSGGVSYEQYF.